These 18 T cell receptor beta chains originate from one sample sequenced in a study of blood T cell repertoires in COVID-19. Using immunoSEQ multiplex PCR, the repertoire was profiled, and TCRdb retains in-frame clones only, with some absent. The sample records a few hundred thousand clones, about 89% being singletons. The sample was peripheral blood. The receptors here all came from a woman aged 55-70 years with acute or convalescent COVID-19.

This chain connects TRBV7-9 to TRBJ1-5; D is unresolved. Germline assignment: CDR1 SEHNR and CDR2 FQNEAQ (reference sequence). The CDR3 totals 13 residues. V was clipped by 2 bases and J by 4 bases, with 6 bases between them. The CDR3, as DNA: TGTGCCAGCAGCTTAACCGGGAATCAGCCCCAGCATTTT. Its protein is CASSLTGNQPQHF.

The rearrangement uses TRBV7-2 and TRBJ2-5; possible D gene TRBD1, 6 bases. Germline CDR1 SGHTA, CDR2 FQGNSA. The CDR3 has 15 residues. V dropped 5 bases and J dropped 1 base, with 14 bases sitting between them. CDR3 loop: CASSRQDIRQETQYF. The CDR3 DNA sequence: TGTGCCAGCAGCAGACAGGACATCCGCCAAGAGACCCAGTACTTC.

This rearrangement joins TRBV19 to TRBJ1-5, with TRBD1 identical over 9 bases. CDR3 length: 17 residues. The trim removed 4 bases at V and 2 bases at J, leaving 9 bases unmatched. Germline assignment: CDR1 LNHDA and CDR2 SQIVND (reference sequence). The CDR3 DNA is TGTGCCAGTAGTAGGGAAGCGGGACAGGGCGGCAATCAGCCCCAGCATTTT. This translates into CASSREAGQGGNQPQHF. The complete variable domain, with remaining parts taken from reference TRBV19 and TRBJ1-5, reads DGGITQSPKYLFRKEGQNVTLSCEQNLNHDAMYWYRQDPGQGLRLIYYSQIVNDFQKGDIAEGYSVSREKKESFPLTVTSAQKNPTAFYLCASSREAGQGGNQPQHFGDGTRLSIL.

This clone was recorded once. This chain links TRBV7-2 with TRBJ1-5; D unresolved. CDR3 size: 13 residues. Deletions cut 5 bases from V and 6 bases from J, with 11 bases between. Germline assignment: CDR1 SGHTA and CDR2 FQGNSA. The chain's CDR3 is CASSPWRGQPQHF. In DNA form, the CDR3 reads TGTGCCAGCAGCCCCTGGCGCGGTCAGCCCCAGCATTTT.

The chain joins TRBV20-1 to TRBJ2-4; a weak D match, TRBD2 (7 bases). Germline V gene sequence: CDR1 DFQATT, CDR2 SNEGSKA (reference sequence). Trimming removed 3 bases at V and 0 bases at J, with 27 bases between. CDR3 size: 20 residues. As DNA, the CDR3 is TGCAGTGCTAGTTCCGGGACAAGACCTTTCGGGGGGCTAGCCAAAAACATTCAGTACTTC. The encoded protein is CSASSGTRPFGGLAKNIQYF.

This clone was picked up one time. This rearrangement joins TRBV4-3 to TRBJ2-4; 7 nucleotides match TRBD2. The ends lost 1 base at V and 7 bases at J; junction bases unmatched: 7. The germline V gene encodes CDR1 LGHNA and CDR2 YSLEER. This CDR3 spans 15 amino acids. The DNA of the CDR3 is TGCGCCAGCAGCCAAGCGGGCCCGCGGGGGAACATTCAGTACTTC. It is translated as CASSQAGPRGNIQYF.

V usage is TRBV5-3 and J usage is TRBJ2-5; the match to TRBD2 covers 13 bases. TRBV5-3 is placed among ORFs of uncertain function. The CDR3 covers 15 residues. The V and J ends lost 4 bases and 5 bases, in that order; junction bases with no gene match: 5. CDR3 DNA sequence: TGTGCCAGAAGCCTCGGACTAGCGGGAGTGGAGACCCAGTACTTC. It is translated as CARSLGLAGVETQYF.

This clone showed up just once. The chain joins TRBV7-9 to TRBJ2-5; maybe TRBD1 (5 bases). CDR3 length: 14 residues. Germline V gives CDR1 SEHNR, CDR2 FQNEAQ (reference sequence). V lost 5 bases to trimming and J lost 6 bases, with 16 bases between them. The DNA for the CDR3 is TGTGCCAGCAGCGGGAAGACAGTTCCGCAGACCCAGTACTTC. Translating it yields CASSGKTVPQTQYF.

The chain joins TRBV14 to TRBJ2-7; possible D gene TRBD1, 6 bases. Germline V gives CDR1 SGHDN, CDR2 FVKESK. The length of the CDR3 is 14 residues. V was trimmed by 0 bases and J by 7 bases, leaving 13 bases between them. As DNA, the CDR3 is TGTGCCAGCAGCCAAGACAGGTCCCAGGGGGAGCAGTACTTC. The encoded protein is CASSQDRSQGEQYF.

The CDR3 DNA is TGTGCCAGCTCAGCGACAGGGAACTCCTACGAGCAGTACTTC. This gives the protein CASSATGNSYEQYF. V usage is TRBV18 and J usage is TRBJ2-7, with 7 bases matching TRBD1. Germline V CDR1 and CDR2: KGHSH, LQKENI. CDR3 length equals 14 residues. The ends lost 5 bases at V and 0 bases at J; junction bases unmatched: 4.

This chain joins TRBV27 and TRBJ1-1; 7 positions match TRBD1. V was pared by 4 bases and J by 5 bases, with 4 bases of the junction left unmatched. From germline, CDR1 is MNHEY and CDR2 SMNVEV (reference sequence). The CDR3 totals 13 residues. CDR3 amino acids: CASSSRGETEAFF. The CDR3, as DNA: TGTGCCAGCAGTTCCAGGGGGGAAACTGAAGCTTTCTTT.

As concerns this clone: This clone may be a read error of a much larger clone one base away. Distinct nucleotide sequences in the sample also encode this CDR3. The chain combines TRBV28 with TRBJ1-5; D remains ambiguous. Germline V gives CDR1 MDHEN, CDR2 SYDVKM. The CDR3 has 12 residues. V lost 8 bases and J 1 base, leaving 6 bases between the germline ends. CDR3 in amino acids: CASHRSNQPQHF. CDR3 in DNA: TGTGCCAGCCACAGAAGCAATCAGCCCCAGCATTTT. Full variable domain (missing parts from reference TRBV28 and TRBJ1-5): DVKVTQSSRYLVKRTGEKVFLECVQDMDHENMFWYRQDPGLGLRLIYFSYDVKMKEKGDIPEGYSVSREKKERFSLILESASTNQTSMYLCASHRSNQPQHFGDGTRLSIL.

This chain links TRBV5-1 with TRBJ2-2, with 8 bases fitting TRBD1. CDR1 SGHRS and CDR2 YFSETQ come from the germline V gene. This CDR3 is 15 amino acids long. V trimming: 4 bases; J trimming: 0 bases; junction bases outside the gene matches: 2. This CDR3 is CASSPDRANTGELFF. The CDR3 nucleotides read TGCGCCAGCAGCCCGGACAGGGCGAACACCGGGGAGCTGTTTTTT. The full variable domain, completed using reference TRBV5-1 and TRBJ2-2, is KAGVTQTPRYLIKTRGQQVTLSCSPISGHRSVSWYQQTPGQGLQFLFEYFSETQRNKGNFPGRFSGRQFSNSRSEMNVSTLELGDSALYLCASSPDRANTGELFFGEGSRLTVL.

This clone was seen just once. J is TRBJ1-1 and V is TRBV6-4, with TRBD1 matching over 10 bases. The trim removed 5 bases at V and 5 bases at J, leaving 8 bases unmatched. Germline CDR1 reads MRHNA; CDR2 reads SNTAGT. CDR3 length equals 15 residues. In DNA form, the CDR3 reads TGTGCCAGCAGTCCGGGACAGGGGTTTGGGACTGAAGCTTTCTTT. Protein: CASSPGQGFGTEAFF.

J is TRBJ1-4 and V is TRBV4-3, with a tentative D call TRBD1 (6 bases). The CDR3 is made up of 14 amino acids. V was pared by 1 base and J by 7 bases, with 10 bases between. Germline V gene lookup returns CDR1 LGHNA and CDR2 YSLEER. CDR3 sequence reads: CASSQGGGFEKLFF. CDR3 in DNA: TGCGCCAGCAGCCAAGGAGGGGGTTTTGAAAAACTGTTTTTT.

V and J are TRBV4-1 and TRBJ1-4, with D possibly being TRBD1 (5 bases). With 7 bases removed from V and 7 bases from J, the gap between germline ends came to 13 bases. This CDR3 is 13 amino acids long. The germline V gene has CDR1 MGHRA and CDR2 YSYEKL. This chain's CDR3 is CASTFPGGEKLFF. In nucleotides, the CDR3 is TGCGCCAGCACCTTTCCGGGGGGTGAAAAACTGTTTTTT.

The chain combines TRBV28 with TRBJ1-1, with TRBD1 as a possible D gene (6 bases). With 4 bases removed from V and 7 bases from J, the gap between germline ends came to 10 bases. The CDR3 is 12 residues long. Germline V gene sequence: CDR1 MDHEN, CDR2 SYDVKM. DNA for the CDR3: TGTGCCAGCAGTTCAGGACAGTATGAAGCTTTCTTT. Translating gives CASSSGQYEAFF. Filled out from reference TRBV28 and TRBJ1-1, the complete variable domain reads DVKVTQSSRYLVKRTGEKVFLECVQDMDHENMFWYRQDPGLGLRLIYFSYDVKMKEKGDIPEGYSVSREKKERFSLILESASTNQTSMYLCASSSGQYEAFFGQGTRLTVV.

This chain uses TRBV29-1 with TRBJ2-5; D is uncertain. V was cut by 3 bases and J by 4 bases, with 9 bases left in between. Per germline, CDR1 SQVTM and CDR2 ANQGSEA. CDR3 length: 12 residues. CDR3 residues: CSVDWSGETQYF. Written as DNA, the CDR3 is TGCAGCGTTGATTGGAGTGGAGAGACCCAGTACTTC.